This TCR beta chain was obtained from a study of graft-versus-host responses after intestinal transplantation. This clone was observed a single time. The target antigen is unknown. V was shortened by 5 bases and J by 0 bases, with 6 bases between the two germline ends. The CDR3 totals 13 residues. CDR1 is MGHRA, CDR2 YSYEKL, per germline. Profiling relied on immunoSEQ multiplex PCR, and the TCRdb table lists in-frame clones only, not all of them. The sample lists about 110,000 clones; roughly 93% were seen once. This sequence joins TRBV4-1 and TRBJ2-3; D is ambiguous. The sample consisted of unstimulated CD8+ T cells sorted from spleen or lymph node cells, taken before intestinal transplant. The receptor's source is a human donor who received an intestinal transplant. The CDR3 DNA sequence: TGCGCCAGCAGCGACCCCAGCACAGATACGCAGTATTTT. Its protein product is CASSDPSTDTQYF.